This TCR beta chain was recorded in a study of blood T cell repertoires in COVID-19. Whole-study context: COVID-19 samples collected from the United States, Italy and Spain covered acute and convalescent phases. T cells, B-cell-depleted T cells, or PBMCs supplied cDNA or gDNA.

Data came from immunoSEQ multiplex PCR; TCRdb stores just in-frame clones and leaves some out. In the table there are 95,000 to 150,000 clones, 55% to 70% of which are singletons. This CDR3 region has 14 residues. V gave up 1 base and J gave up 6 bases, with 13 bases separating them. Germline lookup yields CDR1 SGHTA and CDR2 FQGNSA. This sequence originates from a woman between 65 and 79 years old with acute or convalescent COVID-19. What was sequenced was peripheral blood. The chain carries TRBV7-2 and TRBJ2-7; D gene ambiguous. The CDR3 region is CASSLGWALGEQYF. CDR3 DNA sequence: TGTGCCAGCAGCTTAGGCTGGGCCTTGGGCGAGCAGTACTTC.